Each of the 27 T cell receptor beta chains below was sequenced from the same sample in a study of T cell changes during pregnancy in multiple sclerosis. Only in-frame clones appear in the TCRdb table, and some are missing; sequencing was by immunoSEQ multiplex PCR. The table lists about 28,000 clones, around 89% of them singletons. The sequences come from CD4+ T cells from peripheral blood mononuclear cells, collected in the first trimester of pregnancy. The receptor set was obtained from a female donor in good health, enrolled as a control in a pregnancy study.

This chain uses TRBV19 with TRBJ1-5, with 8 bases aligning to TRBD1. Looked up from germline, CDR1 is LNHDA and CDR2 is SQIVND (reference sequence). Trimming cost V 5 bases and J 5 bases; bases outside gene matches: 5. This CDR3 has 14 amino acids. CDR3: CASSDWTGYQPQHF. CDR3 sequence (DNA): TGTGCCAGTAGTGACTGGACAGGGTATCAGCCCCAGCATTTT.

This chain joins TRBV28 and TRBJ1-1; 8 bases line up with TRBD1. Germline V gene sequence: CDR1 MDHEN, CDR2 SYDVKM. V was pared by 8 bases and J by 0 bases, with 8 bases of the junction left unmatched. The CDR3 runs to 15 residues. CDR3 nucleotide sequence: TGTGCCAGCGGTACCCGACAGGGGATGAACACTGAAGCTTTCTTT. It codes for CASGTRQGMNTEAFF.

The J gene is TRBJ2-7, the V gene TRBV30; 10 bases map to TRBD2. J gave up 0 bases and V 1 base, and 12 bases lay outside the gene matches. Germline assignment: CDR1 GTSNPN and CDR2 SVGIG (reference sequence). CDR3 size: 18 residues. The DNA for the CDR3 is TGTGCCTGGAGTGGACCAGGAACTAGCGGGGTTTTCTCCTACGAGCAGTACTTC. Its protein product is CAWSGPGTSGVFSYEQYF. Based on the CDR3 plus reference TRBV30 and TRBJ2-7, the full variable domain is SQTIHQWPATLVQPVGSPLSLECTVEGTSNPNLYWYRQAAGRGLQLLFYSVGIGQISSEVPQNLSASRPQDRQFILSSKKLLLSDSGFYLCAWSGPGTSGVFSYEQYFGPGTRLTVT.

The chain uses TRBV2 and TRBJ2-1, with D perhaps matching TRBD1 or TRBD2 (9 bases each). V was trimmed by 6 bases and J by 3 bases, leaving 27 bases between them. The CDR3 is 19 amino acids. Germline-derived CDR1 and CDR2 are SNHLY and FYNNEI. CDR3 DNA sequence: TGTGCCAGCAGGGTACAGGGGGCGCAGCTAGCGGGGTTCTACAATGAGCAGTTCTTC. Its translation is CASRVQGAQLAGFYNEQFF.

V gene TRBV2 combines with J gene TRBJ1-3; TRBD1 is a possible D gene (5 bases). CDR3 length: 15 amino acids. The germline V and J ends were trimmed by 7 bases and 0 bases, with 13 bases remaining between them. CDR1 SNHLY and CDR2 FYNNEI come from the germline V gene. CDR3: CASKGTGVSGNTIYF. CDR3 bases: TGTGCCAGCAAGGGTACGGGGGTCTCTGGAAACACCATATATTTT.

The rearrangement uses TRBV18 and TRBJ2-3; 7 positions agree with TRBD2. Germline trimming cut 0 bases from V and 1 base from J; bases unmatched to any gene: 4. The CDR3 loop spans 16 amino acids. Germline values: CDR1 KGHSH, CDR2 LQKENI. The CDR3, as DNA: TGTGCCAGCTCACCACCGGGTCGGGGGGGCACAGATACGCAGTATTTT. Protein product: CASSPPGRGGTDTQYF.

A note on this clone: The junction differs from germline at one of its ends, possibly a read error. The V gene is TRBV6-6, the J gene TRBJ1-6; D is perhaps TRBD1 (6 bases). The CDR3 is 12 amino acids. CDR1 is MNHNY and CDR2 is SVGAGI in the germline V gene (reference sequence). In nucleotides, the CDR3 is TGTTCCAGCAGACCCGACAGGCAACCCCTCCACTTT. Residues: CSSRPDRQPLHF.

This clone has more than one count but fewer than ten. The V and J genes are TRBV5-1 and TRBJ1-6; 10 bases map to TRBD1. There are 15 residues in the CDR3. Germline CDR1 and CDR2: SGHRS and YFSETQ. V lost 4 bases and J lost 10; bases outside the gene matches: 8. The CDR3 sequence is CASSPDRGPLSPLHF. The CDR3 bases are TGCGCCAGCAGCCCTGACAGGGGGCCGTTGTCACCCCTCCACTTT.

CDR3 sequence: CASSNYGGEVGYGYTF. In DNA form, the CDR3 reads TGTGCCAGCAGCAACTACGGAGGGGAGGTTGGCTATGGCTACACCTTC. This sequence joins TRBV5-5 and TRBJ1-2; D possibly corresponds to TRBD1 (5 bases). The CDR3 runs 16 residues. Between the trimmed V and J ends, which lost 4 bases and 4 bases, there was a span of 20 bases. Germline-derived CDR1 and CDR2 are SGHKS and YYEKEE (reference sequence).

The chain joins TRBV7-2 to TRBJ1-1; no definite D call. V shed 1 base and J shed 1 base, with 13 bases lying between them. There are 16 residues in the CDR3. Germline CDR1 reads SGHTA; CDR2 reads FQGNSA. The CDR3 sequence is CASSLGRVGSNTEAFF. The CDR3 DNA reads TGTGCCAGCAGCTTAGGCCGGGTCGGATCGAACACTGAAGCTTTCTTT.

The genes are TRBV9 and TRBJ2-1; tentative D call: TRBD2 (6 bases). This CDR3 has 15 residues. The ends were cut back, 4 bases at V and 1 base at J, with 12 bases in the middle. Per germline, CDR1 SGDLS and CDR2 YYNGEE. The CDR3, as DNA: TGTGCCAGCAGCCCCCGGGAGAAGTCCTACAATGAGCAGTTCTTC. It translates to CASSPREKSYNEQFF.

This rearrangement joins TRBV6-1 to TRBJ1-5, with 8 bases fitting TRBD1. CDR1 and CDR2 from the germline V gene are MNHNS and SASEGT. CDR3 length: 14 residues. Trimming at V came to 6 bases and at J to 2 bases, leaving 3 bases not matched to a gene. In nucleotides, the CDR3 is TGTGCCAGCAGCGAGGACAGGGGCAATCAGCCCCAGCATTTT. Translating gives CASSEDRGNQPQHF.

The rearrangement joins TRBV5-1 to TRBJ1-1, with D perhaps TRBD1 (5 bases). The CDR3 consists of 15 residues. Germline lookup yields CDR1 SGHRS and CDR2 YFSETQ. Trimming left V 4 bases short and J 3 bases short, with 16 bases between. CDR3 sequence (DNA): TGCGCCAGCAGCGGCTCAGCGGGGGGGGACACTGAAGCTTTCTTT. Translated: CASSGSAGGDTEAFF. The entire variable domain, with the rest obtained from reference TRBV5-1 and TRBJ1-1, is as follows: KAGVTQTPRYLIKTRGQQVTLSCSPISGHRSVSWYQQTPGQGLQFLFEYFSETQRNKGNFPGRFSGRQFSNSRSEMNVSTLELGDSALYLCASSGSAGGDTEAFFGQGTRLTVV.

The CDR3 loop is CASSIPFDRVNGYTF. DNA of the CDR3: TGTGCCAGTAGTATCCCGTTCGACAGGGTTAATGGCTACACCTTC. This chain uses TRBV19 with TRBJ1-2; 7 positions agree with TRBD1. Germline trimming cut 3 bases from V and 6 bases from J; bases unmatched to any gene: 10. CDR1 is LNHDA, CDR2 SQIVND, per germline (reference sequence). This CDR3 spans 15 amino acids.

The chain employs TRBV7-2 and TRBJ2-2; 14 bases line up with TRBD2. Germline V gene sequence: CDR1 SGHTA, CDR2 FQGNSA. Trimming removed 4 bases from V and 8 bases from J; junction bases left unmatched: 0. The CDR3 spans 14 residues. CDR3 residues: CASSWTSGRGELFF. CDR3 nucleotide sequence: TGTGCCAGCAGCTGGACTAGCGGGAGGGGGGAGCTGTTTTTT.

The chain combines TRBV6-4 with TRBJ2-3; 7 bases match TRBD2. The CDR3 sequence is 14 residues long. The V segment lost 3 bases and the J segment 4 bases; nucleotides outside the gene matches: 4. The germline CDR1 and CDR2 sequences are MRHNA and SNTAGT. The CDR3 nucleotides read TGTGCCAGCAGTGAGCGGGGGTTGTCAGATACGCAGTATTTT. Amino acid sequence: CASSERGLSDTQYF.

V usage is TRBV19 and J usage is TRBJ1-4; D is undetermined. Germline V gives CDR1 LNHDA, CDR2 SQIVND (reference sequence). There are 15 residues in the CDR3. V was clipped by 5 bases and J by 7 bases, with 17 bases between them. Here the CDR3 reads CASSAQSGRGEKLFF. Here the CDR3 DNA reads TGTGCCAGTAGTGCCCAGAGTGGTCGCGGTGAAAAACTGTTTTTT.

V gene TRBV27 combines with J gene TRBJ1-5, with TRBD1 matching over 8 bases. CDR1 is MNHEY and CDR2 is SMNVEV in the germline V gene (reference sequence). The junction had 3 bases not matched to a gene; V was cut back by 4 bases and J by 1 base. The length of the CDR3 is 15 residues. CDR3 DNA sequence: TGTGCCAGCAGTTCGCGACAGGGGAGCAATCAGCCCCAGCATTTT. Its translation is CASSSRQGSNQPQHF.

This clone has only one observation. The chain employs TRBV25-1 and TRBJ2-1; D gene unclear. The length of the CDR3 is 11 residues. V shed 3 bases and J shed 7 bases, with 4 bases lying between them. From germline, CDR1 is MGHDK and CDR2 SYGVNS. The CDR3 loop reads CASSDLNEQFF. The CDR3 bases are TGTGCCAGCAGTGACTTAAATGAGCAGTTCTTC.

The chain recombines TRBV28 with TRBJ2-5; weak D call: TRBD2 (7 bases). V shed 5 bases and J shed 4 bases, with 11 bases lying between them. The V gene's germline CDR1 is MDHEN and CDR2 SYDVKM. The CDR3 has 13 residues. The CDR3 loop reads CASSRGGRETQYF. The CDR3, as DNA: TGTGCCAGCAGTAGGGGGGGGAGAGAGACCCAGTACTTC. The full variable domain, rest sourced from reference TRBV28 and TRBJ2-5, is DVKVTQSSRYLVKRTGEKVFLECVQDMDHENMFWYRQDPGLGLRLIYFSYDVKMKEKGDIPEGYSVSREKKERFSLILESASTNQTSMYLCASSRGGRETQYFGPGTRLLVL.

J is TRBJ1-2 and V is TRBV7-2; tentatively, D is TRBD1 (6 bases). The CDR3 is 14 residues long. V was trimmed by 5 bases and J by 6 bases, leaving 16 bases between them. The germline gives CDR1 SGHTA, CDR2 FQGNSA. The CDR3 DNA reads TGTGCCAGCAGCCGAGGGGACATCCTTGATGGCTACACCTTC. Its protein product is CASSRGDILDGYTF.

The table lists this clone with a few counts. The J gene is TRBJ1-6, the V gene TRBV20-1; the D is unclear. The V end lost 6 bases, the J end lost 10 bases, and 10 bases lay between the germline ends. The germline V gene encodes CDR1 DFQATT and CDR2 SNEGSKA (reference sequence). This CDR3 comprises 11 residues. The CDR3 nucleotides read TGCAGTGCGGAGTTTGGATCACCCCTCCACTTT. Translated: CSAEFGSPLHF.

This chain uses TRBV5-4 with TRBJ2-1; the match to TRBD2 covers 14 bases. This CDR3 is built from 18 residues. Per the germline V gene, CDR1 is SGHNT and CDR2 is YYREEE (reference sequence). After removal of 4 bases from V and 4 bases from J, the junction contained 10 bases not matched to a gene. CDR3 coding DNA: TGTGCCAGCAGCACCGGGACTAGCGGGGGTGGGATTTACAATGAGCAGTTCTTC. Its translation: CASSTGTSGGGIYNEQFF.

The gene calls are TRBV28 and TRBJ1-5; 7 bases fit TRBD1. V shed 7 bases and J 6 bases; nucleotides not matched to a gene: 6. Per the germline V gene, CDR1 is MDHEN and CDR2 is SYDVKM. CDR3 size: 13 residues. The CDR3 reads CASTRGQPQPQHF. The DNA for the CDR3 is TGTGCCAGCACCCGGGGACAGCCTCAGCCCCAGCATTTT.

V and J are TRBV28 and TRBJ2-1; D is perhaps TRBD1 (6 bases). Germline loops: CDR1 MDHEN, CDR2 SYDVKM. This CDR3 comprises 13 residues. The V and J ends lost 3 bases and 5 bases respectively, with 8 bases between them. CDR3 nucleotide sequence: TGTGCCAGCAGTTTGGCAGGGGACAATGAGCAGTTCTTC. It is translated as CASSLAGDNEQFF.

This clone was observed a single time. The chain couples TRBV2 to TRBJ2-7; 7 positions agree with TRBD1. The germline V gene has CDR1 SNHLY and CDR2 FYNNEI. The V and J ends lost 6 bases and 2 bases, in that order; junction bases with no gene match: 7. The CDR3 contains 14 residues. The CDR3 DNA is TGTGCCAGCAGGGGGACAGCGAACGCCTACGAGCAGTACTTC. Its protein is CASRGTANAYEQYF.

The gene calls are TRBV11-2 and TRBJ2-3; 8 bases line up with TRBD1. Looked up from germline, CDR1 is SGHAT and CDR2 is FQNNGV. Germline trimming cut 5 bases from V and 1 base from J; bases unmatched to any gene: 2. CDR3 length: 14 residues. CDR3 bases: TGTGCCAGCAGCCCGGGACAGGGCACAGATACGCAGTATTTT. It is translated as CASSPGQGTDTQYF.